This entry describes one T cell receptor beta chain. This clone was observed a handful of times. Its binding antigen is unknown. Base qualities were left out, and no much larger clone turns up one base away. The data were obtained in a study of Ad26.COV2.S vaccination and SARS-CoV-2 variants (dated by TCRdb to about 2021). The study in broad terms: Vaccine-arm donors were drawn from COV1001, a multicentre, randomized, double-blind, placebo-controlled phase I-IIa trial of Ad26.COV2.S in healthy adults. Ad26.COV2.S was given intramuscularly at 5x10^10 or 1x10^11 viral particles, as a single shot or as two shots 56 days apart. Sequencing of the TCRbeta repertoire served to evaluate the specificity and breadth of SARS-CoV-2-reactive T cell receptors following Ad26.COV2.S vaccination. A total of 32 samples were included in the TCR-sequenced set, comprising around 20 Ad26.COV2.S vaccine recipients, 5 placebo recipients and 8 SARS-CoV-2 convalescent individuals. Participants in the trial were split at random into five groups of five each, receiving low-dose or high-dose Ad26.COV2.S once or twice, or else placebo on both occasions. Throughout the experiments and outcome assessment, investigators stayed blinded to trial group allocation. Overall results and qualifications from the work: Higher spike-specific TCR breadth was observed in Ad26.COV2.S recipients than in placebo recipients (P = 0.0014). It was noted by the authors that total T cell responses may have been underestimated by the TCR breadth and depth analyses. Substantial breadth of spike-specific CD8+ and CD4+ T cell responses was reported after vaccination. Vaccine and placebo recipients had similar non-spike TCR breadth, a finding consistent with the vaccine containing only spike. Comparing responses between vaccine doses or regimens was not something the study was powered to do.

The treatment or condition label corresponds to: 19 received Ad26.COV2.S at low or high dose, single or two shots; several received placebo; per-sample allocation not given. Repertoires of vaccine and placebo recipients were sequenced from samples taken on day 63 after the first injection. Between 29 July and 7 August 2020, Cohort 1b enrolled approximately 26 adults aged 18-55 years at one site in Boston, USA. Ad26.COV2.S was a replication-incompetent adenovirus type 26 vector that expressed a prefusion-stabilized SARS-CoV-2 spike protein derived from the original Wuhan strain. TCRbeta CDR3 regions were sequenced with the immunoSEQ Assay. After extraction, genomic DNA underwent amplification by bias-controlled multiplex PCR, followed by high-throughput sequencing. The source study handled its data this way. To quantify the absolute abundance of every unique TCRbeta CDR3 region, sequences were collapsed and filtered. T cell fraction was estimated by normalizing TCRbeta template counts to usable DNA, with usable DNA measured through amplification of reference genes found in all nucleated cells. Repertoire TCRs were annotated as SARS-CoV-2-specific by exact matching of V gene, CDR3 amino acid sequence and J gene to a known reactive TCR set. The reference SARS-CoV-2 TCR set was obtained from MIRA and was filtered for enrichment in COVID-19-positive ImmuneCODE repertoires, whereby public or cross-reactive TCRs were removed. Based on the MIRA antigens, annotated TCRs were further analysed at the level of specific ORF or position within ORF. Depth was the summed frequency of annotated unique rearrangements, while breadth was defined as annotated unique rearrangements over total unique productive rearrangements. Group comparisons of TCR breadth used two-sided Wilcoxon rank-sum tests. This immuneACCESS table, as held by TCRdb, lists in-frame sequences with V and J called but not all clones. Of the missing ones, under half trace to an unresolved V gene in checked studies; the others have no known cause. V, J and clone size derive from that table, while D and trimming were established from the DNA sequence. This sample is represented by 200,000 to 250,000 clones; roughly 90% of them were singletons. Of the sample, around a tenth is held by the ten largest clones.

The source is a person aged 18-60 years who received the Ad26.COV2.S COVID-19 vaccine or a placebo. The source material was peripheral blood, sampled in a trial of Ad26.COV2.S vaccine versus placebo.

The DNA reads as follows: TGTGCCAGCAGCCTTCAGGGACAGCCGTCCCTCTATGGCTACACCTTC. This gives the protein CASSLQGQPSLYGYTF. This sequence uses TRBV7-9 and TRBJ1-2, and TRBD1 matches 7 of the central bases. The CDR3 has 16 amino acids, counting the end cysteine and phenylalanine. The retained sequence is limited to the CDR3, 48 bases, with the frame set at the first base. From V the trimming removes 5 bases and from J it removes 4 bases, while the gene matches leave 13 bases of the junction unaccounted for. The germline V gene (reference sequence) supplies CDR1 SEHNR and CDR2 FQNEAQ.